Listed below are T cell receptor beta chains from one sample, sequenced in a study of T-cell memory formation after mild COVID-19. TCRdb independently ran MiXCR on the 5' RACE reads; one entry per CDR3 protein. The sample records approximately 250,000 distinct CDR3 sequences, around 15% being singletons. The sequenced sample consisted of PBMCs or a T cell subset sorted from them (not recorded which). These receptors originate from a man aged 18 to 30 who had mild COVID-19 (a few samples of this study predate the infection). Cell type and time point are not known. CDR3s include the opening cysteine and the closing phenylalanine or tryptophan. A D gene is named only where the DNA matches it firmly. Expanded clones are given a class, and other clones once, few, many or no size at all.

v_call	clone_size	j_call	d_call	cdr3_nt	cdr3_aa
TRBV7-2	.	TRBJ1-2	.	TGTGCCAGCAGCCCGCGACAGGCTTCGTCTACTGGCTACACCTTC	CASSPRQASSTGYTF
TRBV14	.	TRBJ2-3	.	TGTGCCAGCAGCCAAGATCTTACTTACACAGATACGCAGTATTTT	CASSQDLTYTDTQYF
TRBV5-1	few	TRBJ2-3	.	TGCGCCAGCAGCCGCATGTCCGGGAGTAGCACAGATACGCAGTATTTT	CASSRMSGSSTDTQYF
TRBV30	few	TRBJ2-2	.	TGTGCCTGGAGCAGGGCCACCGGGGAGCTGTTTTTT	CAWSRATGELFF
TRBV20-1	.	TRBJ2-2	TRBD1	TGCAGTGCTCCTCGTATTACAGGGGCATCCGGGGAGCTGTTTTTT	CSAPRITGASGELFF
TRBV6-5	few	TRBJ2-5	.	TGTGCCAGCAGAGGATTTAGGGACGGAACTCAAGAGACCCAGTACTTC	CASRGFRDGTQETQYF
TRBV29-1	.	TRBJ2-5	.	TGCAGCGTCGAACCCCGAGGGGTGGGAGAGACCCAGTACTTC	CSVEPRGVGETQYF
TRBV3-1	.	TRBJ2-3	.	TGTGCCAGCAGCCAAGGCAGTTTCACAGATACGCAGTATTTT	CASSQGSFTDTQYF
TRBV7-2	many	TRBJ2-5	.	TGTGCCAGCAGCCCACAGTCCCGAGCGGGCCAAGAGACCCAGTACTTC	CASSPQSRAGQETQYF
TRBV6-6	few	TRBJ1-2	.	TGTGCCAGCAGTCGACAGGAATATGGCTACACCTTC	CASSRQEYGYTF
TRBV7-9	few	TRBJ1-2	.	TGTGCCAGCAGCTCGACAGCGTTAGGATATGGCTACACCTTC	CASSSTALGYGYTF
TRBV10-3	few	TRBJ2-3	TRBD2	TGTGCCGCCCGGGGGGGCATCACAGATACGCAGTATTTT	CAARGGITDTQYF
TRBV6-5	.	TRBJ1-1	.	TGTGCCAGCAGTCCCGGGGGCTTTAGCACTGAAGCTTTCTTT	CASSPGGFSTEAFF
TRBV3-1	few	TRBJ2-3	TRBD2	TGTGCCAGCAGCCAAGAATCTAGCGGGGGCCCAGATACGCAGTATTTT	CASSQESSGGPDTQYF
TRBV2	.	TRBJ1-2	.	TGTGCCAGCAGTGAGCGAGAGAGGAAGGTGATCTATGGCTACACCTTC	CASSERERKVIYGYTF
TRBV24-1	.	TRBJ1-1	.	TGTGCCACCAGTGGAACCAGTTACGGCGCCACTGAAGCTTTCTTT	CATSGTSYGATEAFF
TRBV5-6	.	TRBJ1-6	TRBD1	TGTGCCAGCAGCGGGTATTTCTCAGGGGGCGGGAATTCACCCCTCCACTTT	CASSGYFSGGGNSPLHF
TRBV9	.	TRBJ1-2	TRBD1	TGTGCCAGCAGCGTAGCTACAGACAGGGCTCATGGCTACACCTTC	CASSVATDRAHGYTF
TRBV7-3	few	TRBJ1-1	.	TGTGCCAGCAGCCCTGGTCGGGACACTGAAGCTTTCTTT	CASSPGRDTEAFF
TRBV6-1	once	TRBJ2-2	.	TGTGCCAGCAGCCCGGGTCTAGGAAGAAACACCGGGGAGCTGTTTTTT	CASSPGLGRNTGELFF
TRBV9	.	TRBJ1-6	.	TGTGCCAGCAGCGTGGATCCGGGACAAGGGAGGTCACCCCTCCACTTT	CASSVDPGQGRSPLHF
TRBV12-3/TRBV12-4	.	TRBJ2-3	TRBD2	TGTGCCAGTACTAGCGGGCGTAGCACAGATACGCAGTATTTT	CASTSGRSTDTQYF
TRBV11-1	few	TRBJ2-1	.	TGTGCCAGCAGCTTACACGGGGGCTCTGTCAATGAGCAGTTCTTC	CASSLHGGSVNEQFF
TRBV20-1	few	TRBJ1-4	.	TGCAGTGCTAAGGCAGAAGGGGGAGAAAAACTGTTTTTT	CSAKAEGGEKLFF
TRBV12-5	once	TRBJ1-1	.	TGTGCTAGCCGCTCTCGGGTGGATACTGAAGCTTTCTTT	CASRSRVDTEAFF
TRBV6-5	few	TRBJ1-6	TRBD1	TGTGCCAGCAGTCGGGGGACAGGGTTTAATTCACCCCTCCACTTT	CASSRGTGFNSPLHF
TRBV27	many	TRBJ1-6	.	TGTGCCAGCCTTCCGTCATGGGGCGGGAATTCACCCCTCCACTTT	CASLPSWGGNSPLHF
TRBV29-1	few	TRBJ2-2	.	TGCAGCCCCAACAGCCGGGACACCTCGAACACCGGGGAGCTGTTTTTT	CSPNSRDTSNTGELFF
TRBV4-1	.	TRBJ2-3	.	TGCGCCAGCAGCCAAGTCGGGATGAGCACAGATACGCAGTATTTT	CASSQVGMSTDTQYF
TRBV11-2	.	TRBJ2-3	.	TGTGCCAGCACCGATGTGAAGGGGTTAGATACGCAGTATTTT	CASTDVKGLDTQYF
TRBV7-2	.	TRBJ2-7	TRBD2	TGTGCCAGCAGCACTAGCGGGGGGCCCTGGGGCGAGCAGTACTTC	CASSTSGGPWGEQYF
TRBV6-1	few	TRBJ1-6	.	TGTGCCAGCAGTCTTTTTGATTCACCCCTCCACTTT	CASSLFDSPLHF
TRBV2	.	TRBJ2-5	.	TGTGCCAGCAGTGAGAGGGCTGGGACCCAGTACTTC	CASSERAGTQYF
TRBV7-7	many	TRBJ2-5	.	TGTGCTAGCAGCTTATTTCTTCTGGAGACCCAGTACTTC	CASSLFLLETQYF
TRBV12-3/TRBV12-4	.	TRBJ2-3	.	TGTGCCAGCAGTCCCCACCCCGCGGCAGATACGCAGTATTTT	CASSPHPAADTQYF
TRBV4-1	few	TRBJ2-1	.	TGCGCCAGCAGCCAAGACTCCCCTTCTCTCTACAATGAGCAGTTCTTC	CASSQDSPSLYNEQFF
TRBV4-3	few	TRBJ1-1	TRBD1	TGCGCCAGCAGCCAAGGTGGACAGGGGAACACTGAAGCTTTCTTT	CASSQGGQGNTEAFF
TRBV4-2	.	TRBJ2-2	TRBD1	TGTGCCAGCAGCCAAGAGGGACAGGGTTTTTCCGGGGAGATGTTTTTT	CASSQEGQGFSGEMFF
TRBV11-2	.	TRBJ1-4	.	TGTGCCAGCAGCTTAGGTCGTTACAGCATTGCAACTAATGAAAAACTGTTTTTT	CASSLGRYSIATNEKLFF
TRBV7-9	few	TRBJ1-2	.	TGTGCCAGCAGCTTGGGAACCGCCAGGGGCTACACCTTC	CASSLGTARGYTF
TRBV6-5	few	TRBJ2-7	.	TGTGCCAGACCTTTTTGGGGTGGGGGCTACGAGCAGTACTTC	CARPFWGGGYEQYF
TRBV29-1	few	TRBJ1-2	.	TGCAGCGTTCCCCCTAGCGGGCACTATGGCTACACCTTC	CSVPPSGHYGYTF
TRBV20-1	.	TRBJ2-5	TRBD2	TGCAGTCGGACTAGCGGGCACCAAGAGACCCAGTACTTC	CSRTSGHQETQYF
TRBV10-3	.	TRBJ2-2	.	TGTGCCATCAGCGGTGGACCCTCGAACACCGGGGAGCTGTTTTTT	CAISGGPSNTGELFF
TRBV20-1	.	TRBJ2-7	.	TGCAGTGCTAGAGATTTACGGGCTGAGCAGTACTTC	CSARDLRAEQYF